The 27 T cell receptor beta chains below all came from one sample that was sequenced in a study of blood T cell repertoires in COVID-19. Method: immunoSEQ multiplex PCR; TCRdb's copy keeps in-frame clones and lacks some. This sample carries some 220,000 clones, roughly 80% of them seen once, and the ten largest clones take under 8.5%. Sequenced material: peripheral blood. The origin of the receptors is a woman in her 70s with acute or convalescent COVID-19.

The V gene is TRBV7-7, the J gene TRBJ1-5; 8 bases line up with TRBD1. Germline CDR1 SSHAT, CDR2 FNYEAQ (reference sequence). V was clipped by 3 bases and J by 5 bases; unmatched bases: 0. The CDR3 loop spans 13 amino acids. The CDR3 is CASSLDRDQPQHF. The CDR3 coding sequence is TGTGCCAGCAGCTTGGACAGGGATCAGCCCCAGCATTTT.

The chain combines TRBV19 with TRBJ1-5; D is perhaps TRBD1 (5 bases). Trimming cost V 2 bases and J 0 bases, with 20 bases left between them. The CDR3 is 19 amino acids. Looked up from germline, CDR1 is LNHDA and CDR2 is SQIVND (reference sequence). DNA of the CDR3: TGTGCCAGTAGTATAAACCTAAACCTGGGGCTGGATAGCAATCAGCCCCAGCATTTT. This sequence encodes CASSINLNLGLDSNQPQHF. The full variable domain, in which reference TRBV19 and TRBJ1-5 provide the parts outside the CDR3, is DGGITQSPKYLFRKEGQNVTLSCEQNLNHDAMYWYRQDPGQGLRLIYYSQIVNDFQKGDIAEGYSVSREKKESFPLTVTSAQKNPTAFYLCASSINLNLGLDSNQPQHFGDGTRLSIL.

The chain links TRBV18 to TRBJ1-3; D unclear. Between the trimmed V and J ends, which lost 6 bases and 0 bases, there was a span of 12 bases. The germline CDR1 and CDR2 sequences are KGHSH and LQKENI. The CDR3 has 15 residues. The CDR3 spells CASSPTLSSGNTIYF. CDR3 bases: TGTGCCAGCTCCCCAACTTTGAGCTCTGGAAACACCATATATTTT.

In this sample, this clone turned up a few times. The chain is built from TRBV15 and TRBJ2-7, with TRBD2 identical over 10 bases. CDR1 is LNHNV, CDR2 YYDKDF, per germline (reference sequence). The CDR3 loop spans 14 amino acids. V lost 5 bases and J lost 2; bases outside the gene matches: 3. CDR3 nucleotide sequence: TGTGCCACCAGCGTAAGCGGGGGGGCCTACGAGCAGTACTTC. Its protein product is CATSVSGGAYEQYF.

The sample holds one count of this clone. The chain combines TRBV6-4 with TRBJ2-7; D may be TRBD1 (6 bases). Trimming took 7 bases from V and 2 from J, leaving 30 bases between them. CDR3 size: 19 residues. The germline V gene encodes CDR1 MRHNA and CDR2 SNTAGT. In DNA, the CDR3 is TGTGCCAGCATCCCGCGACAGGCCCTCTTGGCTTCCAAACCCTACGAGCAGTACTTC. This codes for CASIPRQALLASKPYEQYF.

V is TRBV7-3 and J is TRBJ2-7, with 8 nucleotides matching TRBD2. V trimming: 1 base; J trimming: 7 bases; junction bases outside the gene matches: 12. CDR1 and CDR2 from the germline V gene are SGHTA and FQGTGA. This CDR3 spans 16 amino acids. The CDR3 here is CASSLISGRVLREQYF. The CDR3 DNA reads TGTGCCAGCAGCTTAATCTCCGGGAGGGTACTACGGGAGCAGTACTTC.

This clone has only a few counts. The CDR3 region has the DNA TGTGCCAGCAGCTTGGGCGGGGGGATGCAAGAGCAGTACTTC. Its translation: CASSLGGGMQEQYF. The chain uses TRBV7-2 and TRBJ2-7, with 8 bases fitting TRBD2. Germline lookup yields CDR1 SGHTA and CDR2 FQGNSA. J lost 7 bases, V lost 3 bases, and 8 bases had no gene match. CDR3 length equals 14 residues.

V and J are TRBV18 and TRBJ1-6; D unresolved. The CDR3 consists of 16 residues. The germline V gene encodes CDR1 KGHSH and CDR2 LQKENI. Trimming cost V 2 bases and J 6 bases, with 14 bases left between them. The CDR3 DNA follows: TGTGCCAGCTCACCATCCACCACGGGTCTTAATTCACCCCTCCACTTT. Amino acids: CASSPSTTGLNSPLHF.

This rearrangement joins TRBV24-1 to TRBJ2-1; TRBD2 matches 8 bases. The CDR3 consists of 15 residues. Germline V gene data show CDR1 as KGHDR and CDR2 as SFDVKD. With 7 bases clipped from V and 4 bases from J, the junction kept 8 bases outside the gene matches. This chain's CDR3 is CATSLTTSAYNEQFF. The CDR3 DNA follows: TGTGCCACCAGCCTCACGACTAGCGCTTACAATGAGCAGTTCTTC.

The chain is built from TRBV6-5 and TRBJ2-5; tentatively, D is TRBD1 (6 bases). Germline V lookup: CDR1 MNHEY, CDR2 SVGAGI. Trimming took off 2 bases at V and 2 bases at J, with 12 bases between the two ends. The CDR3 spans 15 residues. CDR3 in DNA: TGTGCCAGCAGTTACCAGACAGGACTGCAAGAGACCCAGTACTTC. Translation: CASSYQTGLQETQYF.

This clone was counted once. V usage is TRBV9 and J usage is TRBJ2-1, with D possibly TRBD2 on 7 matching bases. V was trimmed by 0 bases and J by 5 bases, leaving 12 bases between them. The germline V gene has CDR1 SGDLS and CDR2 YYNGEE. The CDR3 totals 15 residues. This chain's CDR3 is CASSVAGGNNNEQFF. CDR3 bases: TGTGCCAGCAGCGTAGCGGGGGGCAATAACAATGAGCAGTTCTTC.

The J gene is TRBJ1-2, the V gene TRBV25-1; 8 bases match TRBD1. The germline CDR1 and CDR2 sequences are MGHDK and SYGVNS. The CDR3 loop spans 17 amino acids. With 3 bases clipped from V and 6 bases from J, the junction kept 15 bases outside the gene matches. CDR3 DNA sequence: TGTGCCAGCAGTGATGTTTATCCGTCGACAGGGGTAAATGGCTACACCTTC. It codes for CASSDVYPSTGVNGYTF.

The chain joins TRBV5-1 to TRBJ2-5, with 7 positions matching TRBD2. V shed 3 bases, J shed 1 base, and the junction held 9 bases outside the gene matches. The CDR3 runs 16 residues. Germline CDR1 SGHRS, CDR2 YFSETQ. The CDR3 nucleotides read TGCGCCAGCAGCTCACCCCCGGGACTACCCCAAGAGACCCAGTACTTC. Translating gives CASSSPPGLPQETQYF.

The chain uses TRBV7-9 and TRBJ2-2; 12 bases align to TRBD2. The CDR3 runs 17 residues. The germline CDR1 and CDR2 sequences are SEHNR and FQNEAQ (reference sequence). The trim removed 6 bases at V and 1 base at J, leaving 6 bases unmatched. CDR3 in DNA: TGTGCCAGCAGGCCTCCGGGACTAGCGGGGAACACCGGGGAGCTGTTTTTT. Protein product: CASRPPGLAGNTGELFF.

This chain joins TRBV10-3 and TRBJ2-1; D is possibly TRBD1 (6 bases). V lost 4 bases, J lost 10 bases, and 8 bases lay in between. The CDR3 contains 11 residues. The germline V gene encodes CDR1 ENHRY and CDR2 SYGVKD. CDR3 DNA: TGTGCCATCAGTGTAGACAGGGAGCAGTTCTTC. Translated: CAISVDREQFF.

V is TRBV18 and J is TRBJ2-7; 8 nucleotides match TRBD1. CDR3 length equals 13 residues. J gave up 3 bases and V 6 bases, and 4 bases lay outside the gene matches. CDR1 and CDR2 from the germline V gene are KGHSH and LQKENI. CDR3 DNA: TGTGCCAGCTCCACAGGGGGAGGCTACGAGCAGTACTTC. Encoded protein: CASSTGGGYEQYF.

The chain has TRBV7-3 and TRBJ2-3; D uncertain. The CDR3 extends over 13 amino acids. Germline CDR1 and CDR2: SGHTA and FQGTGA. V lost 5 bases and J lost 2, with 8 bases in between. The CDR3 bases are TGTGCCAGCAGCAGCACGATCACAGATACGCAGTATTTT. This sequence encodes CASSSTITDTQYF.

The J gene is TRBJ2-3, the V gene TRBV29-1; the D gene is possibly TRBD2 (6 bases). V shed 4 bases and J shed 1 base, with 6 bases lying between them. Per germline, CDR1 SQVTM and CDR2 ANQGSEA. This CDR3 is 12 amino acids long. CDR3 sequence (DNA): TGCAGCGTTGGACTAGGCACAGATACGCAGTATTTT. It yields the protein CSVGLGTDTQYF.

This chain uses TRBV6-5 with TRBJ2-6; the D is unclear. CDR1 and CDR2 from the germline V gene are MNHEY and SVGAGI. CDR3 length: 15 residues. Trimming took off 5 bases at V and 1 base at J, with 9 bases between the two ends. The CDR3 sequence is CASSTIRSGANVLTF. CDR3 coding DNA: TGTGCCAGCAGTACCATTAGATCTGGGGCCAACGTCCTGACTTTC.

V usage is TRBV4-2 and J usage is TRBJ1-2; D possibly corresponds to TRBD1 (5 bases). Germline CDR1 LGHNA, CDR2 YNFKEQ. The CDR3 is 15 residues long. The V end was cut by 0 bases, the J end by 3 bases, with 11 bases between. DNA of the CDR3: TGTGCCAGCAGCCAAGAGACAAGGGGCCACTATGGCTACACCTTC. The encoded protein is CASSQETRGHYGYTF.

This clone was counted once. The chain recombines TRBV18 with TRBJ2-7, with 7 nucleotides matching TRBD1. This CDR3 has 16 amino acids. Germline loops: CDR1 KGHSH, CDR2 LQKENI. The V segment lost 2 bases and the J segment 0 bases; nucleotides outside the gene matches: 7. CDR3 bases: TGTGCCAGCTCACCAGGGACAGCCCCAACCTCCTACGAGCAGTACTTC. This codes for CASSPGTAPTSYEQYF.

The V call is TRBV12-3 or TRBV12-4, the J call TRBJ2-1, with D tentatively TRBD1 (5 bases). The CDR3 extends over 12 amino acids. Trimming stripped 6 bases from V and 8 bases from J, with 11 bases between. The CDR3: CASRPDSHEQFF. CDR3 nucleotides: TGTGCCAGCAGACCAGACAGCCATGAGCAGTTCTTC.

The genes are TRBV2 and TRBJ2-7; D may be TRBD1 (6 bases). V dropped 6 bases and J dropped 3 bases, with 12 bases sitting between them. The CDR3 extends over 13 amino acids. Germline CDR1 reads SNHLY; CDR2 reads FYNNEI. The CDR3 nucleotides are TGTGCCAGCAGACAGGGCCCTTACTACGAGCAGTACGTC. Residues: CASRQGPYYEQYV.

The CDR3 region is CASSQDRGAGYTF. DNA of the CDR3: TGTGCCAGCAGCCAAGATCGCGGGGCTGGCTACACCTTC. V usage is TRBV3-1 (or the pseudogene TRBV3-2) and J usage is TRBJ1-2; the D gene is possibly TRBD1 (5 bases). CDR3 length equals 13 residues. Trimming took 0 bases from V and 7 from J, leaving 9 bases between them. The germline gives CDR1 LGHDT, CDR2 YNNKEL (reference sequence).

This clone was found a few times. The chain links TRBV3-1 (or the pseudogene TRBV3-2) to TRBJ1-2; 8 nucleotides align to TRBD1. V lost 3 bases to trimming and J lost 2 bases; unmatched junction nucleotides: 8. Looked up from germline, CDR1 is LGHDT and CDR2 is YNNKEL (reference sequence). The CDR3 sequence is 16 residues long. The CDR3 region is CASSHNPGQGNYGYTF. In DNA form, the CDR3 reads TGTGCCAGCAGCCACAACCCAGGACAGGGCAACTATGGCTACACCTTC.

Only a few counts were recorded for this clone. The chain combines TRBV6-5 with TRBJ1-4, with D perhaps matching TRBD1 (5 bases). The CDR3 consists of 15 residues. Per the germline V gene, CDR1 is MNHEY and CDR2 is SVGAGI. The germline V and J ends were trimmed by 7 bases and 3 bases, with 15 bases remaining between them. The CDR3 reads CASTVQGAANEKLFF. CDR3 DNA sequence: TGTGCCAGCACTGTGCAGGGTGCGGCTAATGAAAAACTGTTTTTT.

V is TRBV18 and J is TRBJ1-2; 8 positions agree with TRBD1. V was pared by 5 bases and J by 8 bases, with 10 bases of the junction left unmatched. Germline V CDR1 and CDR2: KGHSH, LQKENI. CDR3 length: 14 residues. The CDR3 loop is CASSFPTGERGYTF. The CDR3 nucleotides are TGTGCCAGCTCATTCCCGACAGGGGAGCGGGGCTACACCTTC.